The rows below give T cell receptor beta chains drawn from one sample of a study of T cell changes during pregnancy in multiple sclerosis. TCRdb keeps only in-frame clones here, not all; method: immunoSEQ multiplex PCR. The sample has some 85,000 clones, roughly 95% seen once. Specimen: peripheral blood, collected in the second trimester of pregnancy. These receptors all come from a female donor with multiple sclerosis, enrolled in a pregnancy study. Both conserved end residues are part of each CDR3.

V gene	J gene	CDR3 protein
TRBV19	TRBJ2-1	CASSPHGTGGNDEQFF
TRBV7-9	TRBJ2-1	CASSYRGAYHNEQFF
TRBV11-2	TRBJ2-1	CASSFGTGSGNEQFF
TRBV6-5	TRBJ2-1	CASSSLRGAGNEQFF
TRBV2	TRBJ2-7	CASSGQAEQYF
TRBV5-1	TRBJ2-7	CASSPGQQFEQYF
TRBV11-2	TRBJ2-2	CASSWPGELFF
TRBV27	TRBJ2-1	CASRVSGSGYNEQFF
TRBV27	TRBJ2-3	CASSLRTGVSTDTQYF
TRBV28	TRBJ1-4	CASRPRIGEKLFF
TRBV5-4	TRBJ2-7	CASSLDRGAGYEQYF
TRBV9	TRBJ1-1	CASSVGGMNTEAFF
TRBV5-1	TRBJ2-1	CASSTGLAGGGLNNEQFF
TRBV29-1	TRBJ1-1	CSGQGYYTEAFF
TRBV28	TRBJ2-5	CASTNSDLQETQYF
TRBV6-5	TRBJ2-1	CASSYSAGYNEQFF
TRBV27	TRBJ2-2	CASSFLSGGDTGELFF
TRBV7-9	TRBJ2-6	CASSLSQSGANVLTF
TRBV2	TRBJ2-2	CASSGRSYTGELFF
TRBV7-9	TRBJ1-1	CASSRHADTEAFF
TRBV27	TRBJ2-1	CASSSFPAGGYNEQFF
TRBV7-3	TRBJ2-1	CASSFDTVDEQFF
TRBV5-1	TRBJ2-7	CASRLGGGVDEQYF
TRBV10-3	TRBJ2-7	CAISGSSYEQYF
TRBV28	TRBJ1-1	CASRTNAGMNTEAFF
TRBV14	TRBJ1-2	CASSIQGSYGYTF
TRBV6-5	TRBJ1-5	CASSPQGASNQPQHF
TRBV4-1	TRBJ1-1	CASSQDSTGRFTEAFF